The present TCR beta chain was sequenced within a study of early T cells in non-severe SARS-CoV-2 infection. In its sample, this clonotype was seen many times. The library protocol tagged individual cDNA molecules with unique molecular identifiers. A single record per CDR3 protein comes from TCRdb applying MiXCR to the 5' RACE reads. In the table there are around 39,000 distinct CDR3 sequences, 7.5% to 9% of which are singletons. CDR3 size: 16 residues. Germline lookup yields CDR1 MNHNY and CDR2 SVGAGI (reference sequence). Trimming took off 0 bases at V and 0 bases at J, with 9 bases between the two ends.

The TCR was taken from an adult who was a healthcare worker with PCR-confirmed SARS-CoV-2 infection or an uninfected control (not recorded which). The chain uses TRBV6-6 and TRBJ1-3; no clear D gene. Material: whole blood, obtained at baseline. The CDR3 coding sequence is TGTGCCAGCAGTTACTCGAGAGGAGGCTCTGGAAACACCATATATTTT. Its protein is CASSYSRGGSGNTIYF.